The 17 T cell receptor beta chains in this list originate from one sample, sequenced in a study of T cells in women clearing cervical HPV infection. TCRdb's copy holds only in-frame clones and misses some; the assay was immunoSEQ multiplex PCR. Listed are around 19,000 clones; about 16% falls within the top ten. The sequenced sample was blood buffy coat. Receptor source: a woman between 18 and 70 years old with a cervical HPV16 infection that either progressed to CIN3+ or cleared (not recorded which).

In regard to this clone: The CDR3 extends 3 residues past the end of the read, so its final part is completed from the germline J gene. The V gene is TRBV5-1, the J gene TRBJ1-2; no definite D call. V was pared by 4 bases and J by 2 bases, with 12 bases between. Per germline, CDR1 SGHRS and CDR2 YFSETQ. This CDR3 contains 14 residues. CDR3 sequence reads: CASSPTEHNYGYTF. The DNA read from the CDR3 is TGCGCCAGCAGCCCTACCGAGCACAACTATGGC.

Concerning this clone itself: The read ends 3 residues early relative to the CDR3; the germline J gene fills the gap. V usage is TRBV5-1 and J usage is TRBJ2-3; TRBD1 is a possible D gene (6 bases). From germline, CDR1 is SGHRS and CDR2 YFSETQ. The CDR3 is 14 amino acids. The CDR3 loop is CASSPDSLNQPQYF. Partial CDR3 DNA: TGCGCCAGCAGCCCGGACAGCCTCAATCAGCCG.

As concerns this clone: Read coverage stops 3 residues before the CDR3 terminus; the germline J gene supplies the remainder. The chain uses TRBV7-2 and TRBJ2-3; 8 bases line up with TRBD1. The CDR3 is 15 residues long. In germline, CDR1 is SGHTA, CDR2 FQGNSA. The trim removed 3 bases at V and 2 bases at J, leaving 4 bases unmatched. Partial CDR3 DNA: TGTGCCAGCAGCTTGATGGGACAGGACACAGATACG. As protein: CASSLMGQDTDT. The entire CDR3 sequence reads CASSLMGQDTDTQYF.

With regard to this clone: The read ends 3 residues early relative to the CDR3; the germline J gene fills the gap. The J gene is TRBJ2-7, the V gene TRBV20-1, with 7 bases lining up with TRBD2. The CDR3 length is 13 residues. J gave up 6 bases and V 6 bases, and 11 bases lay outside the gene matches. Germline loops: CDR1 DFQATT, CDR2 SNEGSKA (reference sequence). The CDR3 loop is CSAKRDYQGEQYF. The CDR3 bases that were read are TGCAGTGCCAAAAGGGACTACCAGGGCGAG.

As to this clone: The read gets to within 3 residues of the CDR3 end, and the germline J gene fills in the rest. The chain couples TRBV7-7 to TRBJ2-7; the match to TRBD2 covers 8 bases. The CDR3 is made up of 14 amino acids. Unmatched junction bases numbered 2, after V lost 1 base and J lost 3 bases. Looked up from germline, CDR1 is SSHAT and CDR2 is FNYEAQ (reference sequence). The CDR3 is CASSLDTSGYEQYF. The covered CDR3 bases are TGTGCCAGCAGCTTAGATACTAGCGGCTACGAG.

With respect to this clone: The CDR3 end is not reached by the read, which stops 3 residues before it; the germline J gene fills it in. The chain employs TRBV29-1 and TRBJ2-1; D not resolved. Per germline, CDR1 SQVTM and CDR2 ANQGSEA. The CDR3 contains 12 residues. V was pared by 6 bases and J by 5 bases, with 11 bases between. The sequenced CDR3 bases are TGCAGCGTCGAGCCACAGAACAATGAG. Translation: CSVEPQNNE. The whole CDR3 region reads CSVEPQNNEQFF.

Points on this clone: The CDR3 end falls 3 residues outside the read, so it is completed with the germline J gene. V is TRBV6-2 or TRBV6-3 and J is TRBJ1-6; 7 bases line up with TRBD1. The CDR3 has 14 amino acids. The ends lost 7 bases at V and 11 bases at J; junction bases unmatched: 11. Germline assignment: CDR1 MNHEY and CDR2 SVGEGT. The sequenced part of the CDR3 DNA is TGTGCCAGCACCCCACAGGGGCGAGGGACACCC. Its protein product is CASTPQGRGTP. The CDR3 in its entirety is CASTPQGRGTPLHF.

The CDR3 loop reads CASSRQGLNQPQHF. The part of the CDR3 DNA that was read is TGTGCCAGCAGCCGACAGGGTTTAAATCAGCCC. The genes are TRBV7-2 and TRBJ1-5, with 7 bases fitting TRBD1. The read ends 3 residues early relative to the CDR3; the germline J gene fills the gap. The CDR3 runs 14 residues. The ends lost 5 bases at V and 4 bases at J; junction bases unmatched: 5. Per the germline V gene, CDR1 is SGHTA and CDR2 is FQGNSA.

A note on this clone: From the germline J gene comes the end of the CDR3, since the read stops 3 residues before it. The rearrangement uses TRBV5-1 and TRBJ2-2; 8 bases line up with TRBD1. V shed 2 bases, J shed 1 base, and the junction held 1 base outside the gene matches. Per germline, CDR1 SGHRS and CDR2 YFSETQ. The CDR3 spans 15 residues. The CDR3 bases that were read are TGCGCCAGCAGCTTCGGGACAGGGAACACCGGGGAG. Encoded protein: CASSFGTGNTGE. In full, the CDR3 is CASSFGTGNTGELFF.

Turning to this clone: The DNA ends 3 residues before the CDR3 does, and the rest of the CDR3 is filled in from the germline J gene. The rearrangement joins TRBV7-9 to TRBJ1-2; maybe TRBD1 (6 bases). CDR3 size: 13 residues. Germline lookup yields CDR1 SEHNR and CDR2 FQNEAQ (reference sequence). The part of the CDR3 DNA that was read is TGTGCCAGCAGCGTAGAGGGACATAGGGGC. Protein product: CASSVEGHRG. The full CDR3 protein is CASSVEGHRGYTF.

As regards this clone: Sequencing ends 3 residues short of the CDR3 end; the germline J gene provides the rest. The chain carries TRBV24-1 and TRBJ2-1; 7 nucleotides agree with TRBD2. V trimming: 10 bases; J trimming: 7 bases; junction bases outside the gene matches: 9. Germline-derived CDR1 and CDR2 are KGHDR and SFDVKD. The CDR3 totals 13 residues. The sequenced part of the CDR3 DNA is TGTGCCACGGGTGAAGCGGGGCATAATGAG. It translates to CATGEAGHNE. The CDR3 reads in full as CATGEAGHNEQFF.

Details on this clone: The CDR3 extends 3 residues past the end of the read, so its final part is completed from the germline J gene. This chain connects TRBV2 to TRBJ2-1; weak D call: TRBD2 (5 bases). Germline V lookup: CDR1 SNHLY, CDR2 FYNNEI. The CDR3 runs 13 residues. Trimming removed 7 bases at V and 6 bases at J, with 13 bases between. CDR3 region: CASIGLALNEQFF. The CDR3 bases that were read are TGTGCCAGCATCGGTCTAGCCCTCAATGAG.

Notes on this clone: The sequenced fragment ends 3 residues before the CDR3 boundary, so the rest is inferred from the germline J gene. The chain links TRBV9 to TRBJ2-3; D might be TRBD1 (5 bases). The germline V gene encodes CDR1 SGDLS and CDR2 YYNGEE. The CDR3 has 15 amino acids. Trimming shortened V by 5 bases and J by 6 bases, and 19 bases separated the two germline ends. The sequenced part of the CDR3 DNA is TGTGCCAGCAGTCAAACCACGACAGCCACGGATACG. Amino acid sequence: CASSQTTTATDT. The full-length CDR3 reads as CASSQTTTATDTQYF.

Of note for this clone: The read halts 3 residues ahead of the CDR3 end, with the missing end drawn from the germline J gene. The chain uses TRBV7-9 and TRBJ2-3; 8 bases map to TRBD1. CDR3 length: 13 residues. Germline assignment: CDR1 SEHNR and CDR2 FQNEAQ (reference sequence). The covered CDR3 bases are TGTGCCAGCAGTTCACAGGGGGAAGAGACG. This encodes CASSSQGEET. The full CDR3 protein is CASSSQGEETQYF. The full variable domain, with the rest looked up from reference TRBV7-9 and TRBJ2-3, is DTGVSQNPRHKITKRGQNVTFRCDPISEHNRLYWYRQTLGQGPEFLTYFQNEAQLEKSRLLSDRFSAERPKGSFSTLEIQRTEQGDSAMYLCASSSQGEETQYFGPGTRLTVL.

On this clone: The read ends 3 residues before the CDR3 terminus; that terminus is restored from the germline J gene. This rearrangement joins TRBV5-1 to TRBJ2-7; D is unclear. Trimming took off 0 bases at V and 5 bases at J, with 3 bases between the two ends. The germline gives CDR1 SGHRS, CDR2 YFSETQ. CDR3 size: 11 residues. The CDR3 here is CASSLADEQYF. The sequenced CDR3 bases are TGCGCCAGCAGCTTGGCGGACGAG.

As to this clone: The read ends 3 residues early relative to the CDR3; the germline J gene fills the gap. The chain joins TRBV20-1 to TRBJ2-1, with D possibly being TRBD1 (6 bases). CDR3 length equals 14 residues. From germline, CDR1 is DFQATT and CDR2 SNEGSKA (reference sequence). With 3 bases removed from V and 6 bases from J, the gap between germline ends came to 15 bases. This chain's CDR3 is CSARPPTGSNEQFF. CDR3 DNA, as far as it was read: TGCAGTGCTAGGCCTCCAACAGGGAGCAATGAG.

In the case of this clone: The read gets to within 3 residues of the CDR3 end, and the germline J gene fills in the rest. V is TRBV18 and J is TRBJ2-3; D call uncertain. The germline gives CDR1 KGHSH, CDR2 LQKENI. The CDR3 sequence is 12 residues long. V lost 10 bases, J lost 3 bases, and 11 bases lay in between. The CDR3 DNA, read in part, is TGTGCCACCGCCTACTTTACAGATACG. It codes for CATAYFTDT. The CDR3 as a whole reads CATAYFTDTQYF.